This T cell receptor (beta chain) stems from a study of blood T cell repertoires in COVID-19 (dated by TCRdb to 2020 to 2022). Describing the broader study: Samples from collaborators originated in the United States, Italy and Spain and spanned both the acute and convalescent phases of COVID-19. HLA class I and class II types, where available, came from metadata supplied by the sample provider rather than from assay-based typing. The material from the prospective study consisted of cDNA or gDNA derived from T cells, B-cell-depleted T cells, or PBMCs. The samples were drawn from two sources: the first 160 participants of the ongoing ImmuneRACE study, and about 1,300 subjects contributed by 6 global collaborators. The sample metadata nearly always contained a de-identified subject ID, COVID-19 status, age in years and sex. Subjects who had been exposed to COVID-19, were actively infected with it, or had recovered from it provided the deeply sampled blood TCRbeta repertoires that made up the dataset. The repertoires were made available in a free public database intended to serve as a resource for research on the immune response to SARS-CoV-2.

Whole blood was collected in K2EDTA tubes by collaborating institutions according to the institutions' own protocols. For TCRbeta analysis, collaborators shipped samples in one of three forms: frozen whole blood, isolated PBMCs, or DNA extracted from either of those sample types. On this clone itself: Its target antigen remains unknown. No base quality values were provided; no much bigger clone lies one nucleotide off.

The immunoSEQ Assay, a bias-controlled multiplex PCR, was used to amplify TCRbeta CDR3 regions from genomic DNA. As for the authors' bioinformatics: The number of nucleated cells in each sample was estimated from the amplification of reference gene primers within the assay. To quantify the absolute abundance of each unique TCRbeta CDR3 rearrangement, sequence reads were collapsed and filtered. For each sample, productive Simpson clonality was calculated as the square root of Simpson's diversity index over productive rearrangements. Imported from immuneACCESS, the table was reduced by TCRdb to in-frame sequences with V and J called. These copies leave out some clones; in studies compared against another copy, an unresolved V gene accounts for under half, and the cause of the remainder is not known. V, J and clone size reflect that table, while D and trimming were determined from the DNA. For this sample there are around 150,000 clones; about 77% appear just once. 4.2% of the sample rests with the top ten.

What the research found in general, with its limitations: How much clinical and demographic metadata was included differed by source and by participant, and the metadata was provided uncurated.

The sample taken for sequencing was peripheral blood. The sequence derives from a man in his sixties with acute or convalescent COVID-19.

The CDR3 region: CASKGGGAGADTQYF. The nucleotide sequence reads as follows: TGCGCCAGCAAGGGCGGCGGGGCCGGGGCAGATACGCAGTATTTT. In this chain, TRBV5-1 is recombined with TRBJ2-3, with TRBD2 perhaps the D gene, on 6 matching bases. CDR1 and CDR2 are drawn from the germline V gene: SGHRS, YFSETQ. V is shortened by 6 bases, J by 4 bases, and the region joining them spans 18 bases. The CDR3 has 15 amino acids, counting the end cysteine and phenylalanine. The sequence is cut down to CDR3 DNA, 45 bases in frame from base 1.